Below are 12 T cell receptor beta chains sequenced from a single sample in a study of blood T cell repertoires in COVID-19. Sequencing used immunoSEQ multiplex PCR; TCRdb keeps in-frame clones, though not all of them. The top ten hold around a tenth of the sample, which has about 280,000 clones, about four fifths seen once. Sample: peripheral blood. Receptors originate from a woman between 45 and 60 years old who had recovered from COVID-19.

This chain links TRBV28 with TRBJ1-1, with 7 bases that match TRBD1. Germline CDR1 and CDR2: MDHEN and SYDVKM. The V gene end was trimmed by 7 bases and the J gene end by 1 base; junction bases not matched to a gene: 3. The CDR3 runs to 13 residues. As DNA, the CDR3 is TGTGCCAGCAAGGGGGCAGGGAACACTGAAGCTTTCTTT. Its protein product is CASKGAGNTEAFF. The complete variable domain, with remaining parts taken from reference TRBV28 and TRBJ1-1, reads DVKVTQSSRYLVKRTGEKVFLECVQDMDHENMFWYRQDPGLGLRLIYFSYDVKMKEKGDIPEGYSVSREKKERFSLILESASTNQTSMYLCASKGAGNTEAFFGQGTRLTVV.

CDR3 nucleotide sequence: TGTGCCAGCAGCGTAGGGGTAGCGGGCCGGTCCTCCTACAATGAGCAGTTCTTC. Translation: CASSVGVAGRSSYNEQFF. This chain joins TRBV9 and TRBJ2-1; TRBD2 aligns across 7 bases. The germline V gene encodes CDR1 SGDLS and CDR2 YYNGEE. Trimming took 0 bases from V and 0 from J; bases not matched to a gene: 9. The CDR3 spans 18 residues.

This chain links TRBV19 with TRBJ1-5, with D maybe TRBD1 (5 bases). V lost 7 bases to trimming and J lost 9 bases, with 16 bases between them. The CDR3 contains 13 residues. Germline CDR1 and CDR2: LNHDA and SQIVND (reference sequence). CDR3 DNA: TGTGCCAGTACCGTCAGTGGGGCGCTGCCCCAGCATTTT. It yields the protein CASTVSGALPQHF.

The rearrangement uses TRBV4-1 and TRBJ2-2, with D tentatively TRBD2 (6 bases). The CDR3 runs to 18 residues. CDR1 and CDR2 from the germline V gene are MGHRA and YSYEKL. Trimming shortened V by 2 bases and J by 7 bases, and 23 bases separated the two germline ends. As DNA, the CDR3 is TGCGCCAGCAGCCAACCCCGGGGGACGGCCCGGGGCAGCGGGGAGCTGTTTTTT. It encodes CASSQPRGTARGSGELFF.

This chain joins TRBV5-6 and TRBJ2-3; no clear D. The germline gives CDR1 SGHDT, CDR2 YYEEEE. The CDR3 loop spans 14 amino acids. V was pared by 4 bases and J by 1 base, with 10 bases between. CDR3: CASSPVRGTDTQYF. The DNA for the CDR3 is TGTGCCAGCAGCCCTGTTCGGGGCACAGATACGCAGTATTTT.

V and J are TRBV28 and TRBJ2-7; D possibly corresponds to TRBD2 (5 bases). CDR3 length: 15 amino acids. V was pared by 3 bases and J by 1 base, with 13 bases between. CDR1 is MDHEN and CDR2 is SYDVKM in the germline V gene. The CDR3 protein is CASSLVGRGSYEQYF. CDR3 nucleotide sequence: TGTGCCAGCAGTTTGGTAGGGAGAGGGTCCTACGAGCAGTACTTC. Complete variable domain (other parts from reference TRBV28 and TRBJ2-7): DVKVTQSSRYLVKRTGEKVFLECVQDMDHENMFWYRQDPGLGLRLIYFSYDVKMKEKGDIPEGYSVSREKKERFSLILESASTNQTSMYLCASSLVGRGSYEQYFGPGTRLTVT.

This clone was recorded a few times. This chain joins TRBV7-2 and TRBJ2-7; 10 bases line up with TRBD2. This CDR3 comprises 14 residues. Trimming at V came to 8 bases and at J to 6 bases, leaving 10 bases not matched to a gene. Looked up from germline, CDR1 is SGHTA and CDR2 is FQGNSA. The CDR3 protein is CASRVPSGSSEQYF. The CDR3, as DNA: TGTGCCAGCCGGGTCCCTAGCGGGAGTTCCGAGCAGTACTTC.

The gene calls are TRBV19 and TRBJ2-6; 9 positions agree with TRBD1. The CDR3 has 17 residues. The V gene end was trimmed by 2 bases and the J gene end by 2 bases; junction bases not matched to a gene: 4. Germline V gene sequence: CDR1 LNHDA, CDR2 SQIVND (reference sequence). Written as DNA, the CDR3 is TGTGCCAGTAGTATATGGACAGGGGCCCCTGGGGCCAACGTCCTGACTTTC. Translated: CASSIWTGAPGANVLTF.

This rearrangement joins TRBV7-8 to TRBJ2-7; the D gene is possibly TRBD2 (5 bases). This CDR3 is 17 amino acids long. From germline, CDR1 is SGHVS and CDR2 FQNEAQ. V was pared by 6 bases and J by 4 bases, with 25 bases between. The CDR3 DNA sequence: TGTGCCAGCAGTTCCGGGCGGGCCGGGCTAGCCGCATACGAGCAGTACTTC. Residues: CASSSGRAGLAAYEQYF.

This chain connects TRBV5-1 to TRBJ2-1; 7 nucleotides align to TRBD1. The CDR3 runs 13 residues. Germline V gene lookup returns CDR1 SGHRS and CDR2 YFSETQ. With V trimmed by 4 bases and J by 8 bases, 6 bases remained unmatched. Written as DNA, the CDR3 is TGCGCCAGCAGCCAACCGACAGGGCATGAGCAGTTCTTC. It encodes CASSQPTGHEQFF.

CDR3 DNA: TGTGCCAGCAGGGACGACAGGGGTGCCTACGAGCAGTACTTC. Its translation: CASRDDRGAYEQYF. The chain carries TRBV6-5 and TRBJ2-7, with 8 bases lining up with TRBD1. The V segment lost 6 bases and the J segment 2 bases; nucleotides outside the gene matches: 6. The CDR3 contains 14 residues. Germline V lookup: CDR1 MNHEY, CDR2 SVGAGI.

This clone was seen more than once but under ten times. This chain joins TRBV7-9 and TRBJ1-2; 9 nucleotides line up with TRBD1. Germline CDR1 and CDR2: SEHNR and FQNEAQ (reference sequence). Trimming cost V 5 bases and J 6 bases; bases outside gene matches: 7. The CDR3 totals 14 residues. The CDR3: CASSRGTGPHGYTF. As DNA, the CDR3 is TGTGCCAGCAGCCGCGGGACAGGGCCCCATGGCTACACCTTC.